A selection of T cell receptor beta chains follows, all from one sample in a study of graft-versus-host responses after intestinal transplantation. Data came from immunoSEQ multiplex PCR; TCRdb stores just in-frame clones and leaves some out. Among 50,000 or so clones listed, 80% to 95% were seen once. The sample consisted of PBMCs, taken roughly 760 days after a first intestinal transplant, on the day of a second. The origin of the receptors is a human patient who received an intestinal transplant, so some T cells may come from the graft donor. Both conserved end residues are part of each CDR3. D genes are given only for firm matches. Some rows mark clone size as missing; the rest say once, few, many or name a class of expanded clone.

abundance,j_gene,d_gene,v_gene,CDR3nt,CDR3aa
-,TRBJ2-7,-,TRBV30,TGTGCCTGGAGCCCTTTGGAGTTAGTCGCGATATACGAGCAGTACTTC,CAWSPLELVAIYEQYF
once,TRBJ2-2,-,TRBV30,TGTGCCTGGAGTGTACCGGCCGGGACACTGTTTTTT,CAWSVPAGTLFF
-,TRBJ2-7,TRBD2,TRBV7-3,TGTGCCAGCAGCGAAGGGACTAGCGGGACTTACCGATCTCAGTACTTC,CASSEGTSGTYRSQYF
-,TRBJ2-7,-,TRBV2,TGTGCCAGCAGTGAAGGACAGATCTACGAGCAGTACTTC,CASSEGQIYEQYF
-,TRBJ2-2,TRBD1,TRBV14,TGTGCCAGCAGCCTATGGGGACAGGGATACACCGGGGAGCTGTTTTTT,CASSLWGQGYTGELFF
-,TRBJ2-1,-,TRBV30,TGTGCCGGCGACTCTTATCCCTACAATGAGCAGTTCTTC,CAGDSYPYNEQFF
-,TRBJ1-5,-,TRBV21-1,TGTGCCAGCAGCAACGGGGTCCCTGGGGAGCCCCAGCATTTT,CASSNGVPGEPQHF
-,TRBJ2-2,-,TRBV5-4,TGTGCCAGCAGCGCCCCGGGACAAGGAACCGGGGAGCTGTTTTTT,CASSAPGQGTGELFF
-,TRBJ2-3,-,TRBV5-8,TGTGCCAGCAGCTTGGTATGTATAATACAGGCAGATACGCAGTATTTT,CASSLVCIIQADTQYF
-,TRBJ2-7,-,TRBV5-1,TGCGCCAGCAGCTTTAGCACACCGGGGACCTACGAGCAGTACTTC,CASSFSTPGTYEQYF
-,TRBJ2-1,-,TRBV4-1,TGCGCCAGCAGCTTAGCGGAGAGCTCCTACAATGAGCAGTTCTTC,CASSLAESSYNEQFF
-,TRBJ1-4,-,TRBV18,TGTGCCAGCTCACCACTCCCAAAAAACACAGTACCTAAACTGTTTTTT,CASSPLPKNTVPKLFF
-,TRBJ2-7,TRBD1,TRBV6-1,TGTGCCAGCACTCCGACAGGGAGCTACGAGCAGTACTTC,CASTPTGSYEQYF
once,TRBJ2-1,TRBD2,TRBV28,TGTGCCAGCAGTTTATTCCTAGCGGGAACGGGTAGGGATGAGCAGTTCTTC,CASSLFLAGTGRDEQFF
-,TRBJ2-5,TRBD2,TRBV6-1,TGTGCCAGCAAAAGGCGGGGGCAAGAGACCCAGTACTTC,CASKRRGQETQYF
-,TRBJ1-1,-,TRBV6-5,TGTGCCAGCAGTTACGGGGGGGGGATGGAAGCTTTCTTT,CASSYGGGMEAFF
once,TRBJ2-1,TRBD2,TRBV2,TGTGCCAGCAGTGGGCCTAGCGGGAAAAGGGATGAGCAGTTCTTC,CASSGPSGKRDEQFF
-,TRBJ2-7,TRBD1,TRBV14,TGTGCCAGCAGCACCCGGGACAGGGGACCCTACGAGCAGTACTTC,CASSTRDRGPYEQYF
-,TRBJ2-7,TRBD2,TRBV2,TGTGCCAGCAGTGAAGGGGACTACGCCTCCTACGAGCAGTACTTC,CASSEGDYASYEQYF
-,TRBJ2-7,-,TRBV5-1,TGCGCCAGCAGTCCGCTGAGCTCCTACGAGCAGTACTTC,CASSPLSSYEQYF
-,TRBJ2-5,TRBD1,TRBV30,TGTGCCTGGAGTGCAACTACCACCGACAGGGTAACGCAAGAGACCCAGTACTTC,CAWSATTTDRVTQETQYF
-,TRBJ1-5,TRBD1,TRBV27,TGTGCCAGCAGTTTCCGGGACAGGGGCAATCAGCCCCAGCATTTT,CASSFRDRGNQPQHF
-,TRBJ1-5,-,TRBV2,TGTGCCAGCAGGGAGACGGGTTATCAGCCCCAGCATTTT,CASRETGYQPQHF
-,TRBJ2-7,TRBD1,TRBV5-1,TGCGCCAGCAGCTTGTCAGGGGGTAAACACGAGCAGTACTTC,CASSLSGGKHEQYF
-,TRBJ1-5,-,TRBV27,TGTGCCAGCAGTTTGAGGACCAATCAGCCCCAGCATTTT,CASSLRTNQPQHF
-,TRBJ2-7,-,TRBV4-1,TGCGCCAGCAGCCAAGGCGGTACCTACGAGCAGTACTTC,CASSQGGTYEQYF
-,TRBJ2-4,-,TRBV11-2,TGTGCCAGCAGCCTAATGGGGACAGCCAAAAACATTCAGTACTTC,CASSLMGTAKNIQYF
-,TRBJ1-3,-,TRBV13,TGTGCCAGCAGCTTAGATGGCTCTGGAAACACCATATATTTT,CASSLDGSGNTIYF
-,TRBJ1-3,-,TRBV29-1,TGCAGCGTTGAAACGGCATCTGGAAACACCATATATTTT,CSVETASGNTIYF
-,TRBJ1-1,-,TRBV28,TGTGCCAGCAGAGCGACAGGTGGGAACACTGAAGCTTTCTTT,CASRATGGNTEAFF
-,TRBJ2-5,-,TRBV4-1,TGCGCCAGCAGCCAAGATGAGGTGTGGTTAGGGGGGGAGACCCAGTACTTC,CASSQDEVWLGGETQYF
-,TRBJ2-1,-,TRBV2,TGTGCCAGCAGTCTTGCGGGAAGCTACAATGAGCAGTTCTTC,CASSLAGSYNEQFF
-,TRBJ2-6,-,TRBV6-5,TGTGCCAGCAGTGAGTTTAGGGGGGCCAACGTCCTGACTTTC,CASSEFRGANVLTF
-,TRBJ1-1,TRBD1,TRBV6-5,TGTGCCAGCAGCGGTCCCGGGACAGGGGCCCCTGAAGCTTTCTTT,CASSGPGTGAPEAFF
once,TRBJ1-2,-,TRBV7-3,TGTGCCAGCAGCTTAGAGGGGCTCTATGGCTACACCTTC,CASSLEGLYGYTF
-,TRBJ2-2,TRBD1,TRBV18,TGTGCCAGCTCACCAAAGACAGGGGGCTTTGCCGGGGAGCTGTTTTTT,CASSPKTGGFAGELFF
-,TRBJ2-1,TRBD2,TRBV2,TGTGCCAGCACCGGGAGGGCCGGTAGAAATGAGCAGTTCTTC,CASTGRAGRNEQFF